This is a list of T cell receptor beta chains from one sample in a study of T cells in Graves' hyperthyroidism and ophthalmopathy. MiXCR, run by TCRdb on the multiplex PCR reads, gives a single entry per CDR3 protein. This sample has 270,000 or so distinct CDR3 sequences, with around 15% found just once. Sequences were obtained from blood. Receptors originate from a woman between 50 and 59 years old with Graves' hyperthyroidism that later progressed to Graves' ophthalmopathy. CDR3s include the opening cysteine and the closing phenylalanine or tryptophan. D genes are given only for firm matches. Clone size is stated in some rows and not others, as once, few, many or a class when expanded.

V gene	D gene	J gene	clone size	CDR3 length	CDR3 protein	CDR3 DNA
TRBV28	-	TRBJ2-5	many	13	CASTDPAQETQYF	TGTGCCAGCACCGATCCGGCGCAAGAGACCCAGTACTTC
TRBV20-1	TRBD2	TRBJ2-1	many	14	CRVPGTSGIPEQFF	TGCAGAGTCCCGGGGACTAGCGGGATACCTGAGCAGTTCTTC
TRBV11-2	TRBD1	TRBJ2-7	once	15	CASSAPGQGAYEQYF	TGTGCCAGCAGCGCCCCGGGACAGGGGGCTTACGAGCAGTACTTC
TRBV12-5	TRBD1	TRBJ1-1	-	13	CASGFTGVAEAFF	TGTGCTAGTGGTTTCACAGGGGTTGCTGAAGCTTTCTTT
TRBV9	TRBD2	TRBJ2-3	few	17	CASSVGASGTSTDTQYF	TGTGCCAGCAGCGTAGGAGCTAGCGGGACTAGCACAGATACGCAGTATTTT
TRBV27	-	TRBJ1-2	-	13	CASSFAFNYGYTF	TGTGCCAGCAGTTTTGCCTTTAATTATGGCTACACCTTC
TRBV28	-	TRBJ2-1	many	19	CASSFGPAGIPGLYNEQFF	TGTGCCAGCAGTTTCGGACCTGCTGGGATTCCGGGACTGTACAATGAGCAGTTCTTC
TRBV5-4	-	TRBJ2-3	few	16	CASSLGRVGATDTQYF	TGTGCCAGCAGCTTGGGGCGAGTTGGGGCCACAGATACGCAGTATTTT
TRBV28	-	TRBJ2-5	few	13	CASSLLQRETQYF	TGTGCCAGCAGTTTACTCCAGAGAGAGACCCAGTACTTC
TRBV18	-	TRBJ1-6	many	15	CASSSGSSSNSPLHF	TGTGCCAGCTCATCGGGATCGTCAAGTAATTCACCCCTCCACTTT
TRBV9	-	TRBJ2-3	-	14	CASSASMEVDTQYF	TGTGCCAGCAGCGCCTCCATGGAAGTAGATACGCAGTATTTT
TRBV6-1	-	TRBJ1-1	-	12	CASSFGYTEAFF	TGTGCCAGCTCCTTTGGGTACACTGAAGCTTTCTTT
TRBV5-1	TRBD1	TRBJ1-6	few	15	CASSLKQGENSPLHF	TGCGCCAGCAGCCTAAAACAGGGGGAGAATTCACCCCTCCACTTT
TRBV9	-	TRBJ2-2	few	15	CASSVLGSATGELFF	TGTGCCAGCAGCGTGCTCGGTAGCGCCACCGGGGAGCTGTTTTTT
TRBV30	-	TRBJ2-3	-	14	CAWSVGGGADTQYF	TGTGCCTGGAGTGTAGGGGGGGGCGCAGATACGCAGTATTTT
TRBV19	-	TRBJ2-2	-	16	CASTPNPLLAFGELFF	TGTGCCAGTACCCCGAACCCACTACTAGCCTTCGGGGAGCTGTTTTTT
TRBV9	TRBD1	TRBJ2-3	-	14	CASSPTDRGDTQYF	TGTGCCAGCAGCCCCACGGACAGGGGGGATACGCAGTATTTT
TRBV20-1	TRBD2	TRBJ2-1	many	13	CSAMSGSINEQFF	TGCAGTGCTATGAGCGGGAGCATAAATGAGCAGTTCTTC
TRBV20-1	TRBD2	TRBJ2-7	many	12	CSAGTSEYEQYF	TGCAGTGCCGGGACTAGCGAATACGAGCAGTACTTC
TRBV11-2	-	TRBJ1-1	many	12	CASRGRDAEAFF	TGTGCCAGCAGGGGTCGAGACGCTGAAGCTTTCTTT
TRBV5-1	TRBD2	TRBJ2-5	few	16	CASSSGASMGGETQYF	TGCGCCAGCAGCTCGGGAGCCTCGATGGGGGGGGAGACCCAGTACTTC
TRBV7-3	-	TRBJ1-1	many	13	CASSFYSRTEAFF	TGTGCCAGCAGCTTTTACTCGAGGACTGAAGCTTTCTTT
TRBV14	TRBD1	TRBJ2-7	-	15	CASSPGTGGRREQYF	TGTGCCAGCAGTCCCGGGACAGGGGGCCGCCGCGAGCAGTACTTC
TRBV20-1	-	TRBJ2-7	many	13	CSAPRQGPYEQYF	TGCAGTGCCCCAAGGCAGGGCCCCTACGAGCAGTACTTC
TRBV6-1	TRBD2	TRBJ2-7	-	17	CASSSLGGSGSFGEQYF	TGTGCCAGCAGTTCCCTCGGGGGTAGCGGGAGTTTTGGCGAGCAGTACTTC
TRBV4-2	-	TRBJ2-3	once	16	CASSQEIEGLADTQYF	TGTGCCAGCAGCCAAGAAATAGAGGGTTTAGCAGATACGCAGTATTTT